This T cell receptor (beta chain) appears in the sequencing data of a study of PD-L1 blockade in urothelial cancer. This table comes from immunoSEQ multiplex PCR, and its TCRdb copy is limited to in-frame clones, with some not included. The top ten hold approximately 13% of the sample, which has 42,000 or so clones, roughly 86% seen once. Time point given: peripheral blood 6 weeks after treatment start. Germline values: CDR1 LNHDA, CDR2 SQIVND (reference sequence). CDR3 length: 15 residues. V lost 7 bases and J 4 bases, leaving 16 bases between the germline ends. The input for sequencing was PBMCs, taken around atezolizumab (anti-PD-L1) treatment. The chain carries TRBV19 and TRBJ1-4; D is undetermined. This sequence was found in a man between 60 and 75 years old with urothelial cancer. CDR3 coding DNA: TGTGCCAGTACCCTAGGCGGGCAGCTTAATGAAAAACTGTTTTTT. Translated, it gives CASTLGGQLNEKLFF.